The 30 T cell receptor beta chains reported below all come from one sample, sequenced in a study of T cells in localized non-small cell lung cancer. TCRdb's copy holds only in-frame clones and misses some; the assay was immunoSEQ multiplex PCR. In the table there are about 21,000 clones, 88% of which are singletons. This specimen consisted of peripheral blood mononuclear cells, obtained before any cancer treatment. These receptors were collected from a male donor older than 55 with stage II lung adenocarcinoma.

The V and J genes are TRBV6-5 and TRBJ2-6, with D maybe TRBD1 (6 bases). Trimming cost V 7 bases and J 2 bases, with 9 bases left between them. Germline V CDR1 and CDR2: MNHEY, SVGAGI. CDR3 size: 14 residues. CDR3 in amino acids: CASMGAAGANVLTF. The CDR3 bases are TGTGCCAGCATGGGGGCAGCTGGGGCCAACGTCCTGACTTTC.

This rearrangement joins TRBV5-1 to TRBJ2-1, with D tentatively TRBD1 or TRBD2 (6 bases each). The V end was cut by 0 bases, the J end by 6 bases, with 16 bases between. The germline V gene encodes CDR1 SGHRS and CDR2 YFSETQ. This CDR3 has 16 amino acids. The CDR3, as DNA: TGCGCCAGCAGCTTGGGGTGGGGGCCGACTAGCAATGAGCAGTTCTTC. This codes for CASSLGWGPTSNEQFF.

This clone was seen once. This rearrangement joins TRBV28 to TRBJ2-7, with D uncertain. Deletions cut 5 bases from V and 5 bases from J, with 4 bases between. Germline-derived CDR1 and CDR2 are MDHEN and SYDVKM. This CDR3 region has 10 residues. CDR3 residues: CASSLNEQYF. The CDR3 region has the DNA TGTGCCAGCAGTCTTAACGAGCAGTACTTC.

This chain joins TRBV29-1 and TRBJ2-2; D may be TRBD1 (5 bases). The CDR3 has 14 amino acids. The V end lost 7 bases, the J end lost 4 bases, and 16 bases lay between the germline ends. Germline CDR1 and CDR2: SQVTM and ANQGSEA. The CDR3 here is CSGRAGPSTGELFF. CDR3 DNA sequence: TGCAGCGGCCGGGCAGGGCCGAGCACCGGGGAGCTGTTTTTT.

The V call is TRBV28, the J call TRBJ2-3; D assignment may be TRBD1 or TRBD2 (5 bases each). This CDR3 is built from 16 residues. From germline, CDR1 is MDHEN and CDR2 SYDVKM. Trimming cost V 5 bases and J 9 bases, with 24 bases left between them. The CDR3 loop is CASSRNQHSGGDTQYF. CDR3 nucleotide sequence: TGTGCCAGCAGTCGGAACCAACACTCCGGTGGGGACACGCAGTATTTT.

The chain recombines TRBV18 with TRBJ2-3; D call uncertain. In germline, CDR1 is KGHSH, CDR2 LQKENI. The V and J ends lost 5 bases and 6 bases respectively, with 15 bases between them. This CDR3 comprises 14 residues. Written as DNA, the CDR3 is TGTGCCAGCTCAAATTCCCATGCCCAGGATACGCAGTATTTT. Translation gives CASSNSHAQDTQYF.

The CDR3 here is CSVEDPGVTEAFF. The CDR3, as DNA: TGCAGCGTTGAAGATCCAGGGGTCACTGAAGCTTTCTTT. This chain links TRBV29-1 with TRBJ1-1, with D possibly TRBD1 on 6 matching bases. Germline V gene sequence: CDR1 SQVTM, CDR2 ANQGSEA. Trimming removed 0 bases at V and 4 bases at J, with 9 bases between. CDR3 length: 13 residues.

The chain uses TRBV13 and TRBJ2-7; D perhaps matches TRBD2 (5 bases). The V end was cut by 6 bases, the J end by 2 bases, with 14 bases between. Germline V gene data show CDR1 as PRHDT and CDR2 as FYEKMQ (reference sequence). The CDR3 has 14 residues. The CDR3 DNA reads TGTGCCAGCAGGGATAGACTACCCCCCTACGAGCAGTACTTC. Translated: CASRDRLPPYEQYF. Looking up the rest from reference TRBV13 and TRBJ2-7 gives the full variable domain: AAGVIQSPRHLIKEKRETATLKCYPIPRHDTVYWYQQGPGQDPQFLISFYEKMQSDKGSIPDRFSAQQFSDYHSELNMSSLELGDSALYFCASRDRLPPYEQYFGPGTRLTVT.

CDR3 sequence: CASSFRWTDGYTF. CDR3 in DNA: TGTGCCAGCAGCTTCAGATGGACCGATGGCTACACCTTC. The V gene is TRBV11-2, the J gene TRBJ1-2, with unresolved D. This CDR3 spans 13 amino acids. Germline loops: CDR1 SGHAT, CDR2 FQNNGV. The V end was cut by 3 bases, the J end by 6 bases, with 11 bases between. The variable domain in full, with the rest retrieved from reference TRBV11-2 and TRBJ1-2, is EAGVAQSPRYKIIEKRQSVAFWCNPISGHATLYWYQQILGQGPKLLIQFQNNGVVDDSQLPKDRFSAERLKGVDSTLKIQPAKLEDSAVYLCASSFRWTDGYTFGSGTRLTVV.

This chain uses TRBV19 with TRBJ2-2; unclear D gene. Trimming cost V 3 bases and J 7 bases, with 9 bases left between them. CDR3 length equals 13 residues. Germline V CDR1 and CDR2: LNHDA, SQIVND (reference sequence). The chain's CDR3 is CASSITVSGELFF. The CDR3 region has the DNA TGTGCCAGTAGTATCACGGTTAGCGGGGAGCTGTTTTTT.

CDR3 nucleotides: TGTGCCAGCAGCTTACACGGGAGGTCTCAAGAGACCCAGTACTTC. Protein: CASSLHGRSQETQYF. The genes are TRBV7-2 and TRBJ2-5; 7 bases fit TRBD2. V lost 2 bases to trimming and J lost 2 bases; unmatched junction nucleotides: 5. The CDR3 is 15 residues long. CDR1 is SGHTA and CDR2 is FQGNSA in the germline V gene.

This CDR3 reads CASSARGQGANTEAFF. CDR3 DNA sequence: TGTGCCAGCAGCGCCCGGGGACAGGGAGCGAACACTGAAGCTTTCTTT. This chain joins TRBV7-2 and TRBJ1-1, with 9 bases lining up with TRBD1. The length of the CDR3 is 16 residues. The germline CDR1 and CDR2 sequences are SGHTA and FQGNSA. The V gene end was trimmed by 5 bases and the J gene end by 1 base; junction bases not matched to a gene: 8.

V is TRBV18 and J is TRBJ1-1, with D possibly being TRBD1 (5 bases). The CDR3 totals 15 residues. Germline assignment: CDR1 KGHSH and CDR2 LQKENI. V was cut by 4 bases and J by 0 bases, with 12 bases left in between. CDR3 nucleotides: TGTGCCAGCTCACTCCCGGGGCGGATGAACACTGAAGCTTTCTTT. This codes for CASSLPGRMNTEAFF.

The chain carries TRBV6-1 and TRBJ2-1; D ambiguous. The CDR3 length is 13 residues. V lost 3 bases and J 4 bases, leaving 7 bases between the germline ends. Germline CDR1 is MNHNS and CDR2 is SASEGT. CDR3 sequence (DNA): TGTGCCAGCAGTGACGGCCCGTACAATGAGCAGTTCTTC. This codes for CASSDGPYNEQFF.

The chain carries TRBV7-2 and TRBJ2-3; 10 positions match TRBD2. This CDR3 comprises 17 residues. J gave up 0 bases and V 5 bases, and 8 bases lay outside the gene matches. Germline V CDR1 and CDR2: SGHTA, FQGNSA. The DNA for the CDR3 is TGTGCCAGCAGCCTCGAACTAGCGGGGATTAGCACAGATACGCAGTATTTT. Protein product: CASSLELAGISTDTQYF.

This clone was detected once. This chain uses TRBV2 with TRBJ1-5, with D uncertain. The CDR3 loop spans 13 amino acids. Trimming stripped 5 bases from V and 4 bases from J, with 9 bases between. Germline CDR1 SNHLY, CDR2 FYNNEI. In DNA form, the CDR3 reads TGTGCCAGCAGTAGGACGGGTAATCAGCCCCAGCATTTT. Translation: CASSRTGNQPQHF.

V gene TRBV6-1 combines with J gene TRBJ2-7, with TRBD2 as a possible D gene (5 bases). Germline-derived CDR1 and CDR2 are MNHNS and SASEGT. The CDR3 is 15 amino acids. Trimming took off 2 bases at V and 3 bases at J, with 14 bases between the two ends. This CDR3 is CASSEQTGINYEQYF. The CDR3, as DNA: TGTGCCAGCAGTGAACAGACCGGGATAAACTACGAGCAGTACTTC.

In its sample, this clone was seen a few times. The CDR3 spells CASNSWGDTGELFF. The CDR3 DNA reads as TGTGCCAGCAATTCATGGGGGGACACCGGGGAGCTGTTTTTT. The J gene is TRBJ2-2, the V gene TRBV25-1, with TRBD2 as a possible D gene (6 bases). Trimming shortened V by 7 bases and J by 3 bases, and 12 bases separated the two germline ends. The germline gives CDR1 MGHDK, CDR2 SYGVNS. This CDR3 is 14 amino acids long.

The J gene is TRBJ2-5, the V gene TRBV11-3; 9 bases fit TRBD2. CDR1 and CDR2 (germline): SGHNT, YENEEA. The CDR3 covers 15 residues. J gave up 6 bases and V 6 bases, and 11 bases lay outside the gene matches. CDR3 nucleotides: TGTGCCAGCAGATCTAGCGGGGCTAGTCCTCAGACCCAGTACTTC. Translated, it gives CASRSSGASPQTQYF.

The V call is TRBV19, the J call TRBJ2-2; 8 positions match TRBD2. The CDR3 has 14 amino acids. The V gene's germline CDR1 is LNHDA and CDR2 SQIVND (reference sequence). The V gene end was trimmed by 6 bases and the J gene end by 3 bases; junction bases not matched to a gene: 3. The CDR3 DNA sequence: TGTGCCAGTAGCACTAGCGGCCACACCGGGGAGCTGTTTTTT. Amino acid sequence: CASSTSGHTGELFF.

This rearrangement joins TRBV10-3 to TRBJ1-1; maybe TRBD1 (5 bases). The CDR3 extends over 14 amino acids. Per the germline V gene, CDR1 is ENHRY and CDR2 is SYGVKD. Trimming took off 8 bases at V and 4 bases at J, with 17 bases between the two ends. The CDR3 reads CAIGSLNRGTEAFF. CDR3 DNA: TGTGCCATCGGGTCACTAAATAGGGGCACTGAAGCTTTCTTT.

The chain recombines TRBV7-9 with TRBJ2-5; 7 bases line up with TRBD1. V shed 0 bases and J 5 bases; nucleotides not matched to a gene: 6. The CDR3 spans 15 residues. The germline CDR1 and CDR2 sequences are SEHNR and FQNEAQ (reference sequence). The CDR3 spells CASSLASGGLETQYF. DNA of the CDR3: TGTGCCAGCAGCTTAGCGTCAGGGGGATTGGAGACCCAGTACTTC.

This clone was seen just once. The chain uses TRBV28 and TRBJ2-1; either TRBD1 or TRBD2 may fit D (7 bases each). V shed 8 bases and J shed 0 bases, with 11 bases lying between them. CDR3 length equals 14 residues. Germline-derived CDR1 and CDR2 are MDHEN and SYDVKM. CDR3 bases: TGTGCCAGCTCCAGGGGGGGCTCCTACAATGAGCAGTTCTTC. This sequence encodes CASSRGGSYNEQFF. Drawing the rest from reference TRBV28 and TRBJ2-1, the complete variable domain is DVKVTQSSRYLVKRTGEKVFLECVQDMDHENMFWYRQDPGLGLRLIYFSYDVKMKEKGDIPEGYSVSREKKERFSLILESASTNQTSMYLCASSRGGSYNEQFFGPGTRLTVL.

The gene calls are TRBV28 and TRBJ2-2; the match to TRBD1 covers 8 bases. V was pared by 6 bases and J by 2 bases, with 5 bases of the junction left unmatched. This CDR3 comprises 15 residues. Germline lookup yields CDR1 MDHEN and CDR2 SYDVKM. CDR3 bases: TGTGCCAGCAGAACAGGGGGAGGAAACACCGGGGAGCTGTTTTTT. This translates into CASRTGGGNTGELFF.

This chain uses TRBV28 with TRBJ2-2; D may be TRBD2 (5 bases). V lost 10 bases and J lost 8, with 20 bases in between. The CDR3 is 14 residues long. CDR1 MDHEN and CDR2 SYDVKM come from the germline V gene. The CDR3 nucleotides read TGTGCCACCGGCCCGGGCCGAACTAGGGGGGAGCTGTTTTTT. Translation: CATGPGRTRGELFF.

The chain employs TRBV19 and TRBJ1-5; D not resolved. Germline V gene lookup returns CDR1 LNHDA and CDR2 SQIVND (reference sequence). V was shortened by 3 bases and J by 7 bases, with 13 bases between the two germline ends. The CDR3 runs to 14 residues. The CDR3 is CASSIDIKGQPQHF. CDR3 DNA: TGTGCCAGTAGTATCGACATAAAAGGACAGCCCCAGCATTTT. Drawing the rest from reference TRBV19 and TRBJ1-5, the complete variable domain is DGGITQSPKYLFRKEGQNVTLSCEQNLNHDAMYWYRQDPGQGLRLIYYSQIVNDFQKGDIAEGYSVSREKKESFPLTVTSAQKNPTAFYLCASSIDIKGQPQHFGDGTRLSIL.

In its sample, this clone was seen once. This rearrangement joins TRBV7-9 to TRBJ1-2, with D unresolved. Per the germline V gene, CDR1 is SEHNR and CDR2 is FQNEAQ (reference sequence). Trimming cost V 1 base and J 3 bases, with 9 bases left between them. This CDR3 comprises 14 residues. CDR3 amino acids: CASSLGQNDYGYTF. CDR3 nucleotides: TGTGCCAGCAGCTTAGGTCAAAACGACTATGGCTACACCTTC.

The chain carries TRBV4-1 and TRBJ2-7; TRBD1 agrees at 10 bases. With V trimmed by 4 bases and J by 2 bases, 5 bases remained unmatched. This CDR3 is built from 15 residues. Germline V CDR1 and CDR2: MGHRA, YSYEKL. CDR3 in amino acids: CASSPRDRGAYEQYF. Here the CDR3 DNA reads TGCGCCAGCAGCCCCCGGGACAGGGGAGCCTACGAGCAGTACTTC.

The chain carries TRBV4-2 and TRBJ1-3; weak D call: TRBD1 (5 bases). V lost 0 bases, J lost 2 bases, and 11 bases lay in between. Per the germline V gene, CDR1 is LGHNA and CDR2 is YNFKEQ. CDR3 size: 16 residues. CDR3 in amino acids: CASSQDGTVAGNTIYF. The DNA of the CDR3 is TGTGCCAGCAGCCAAGATGGGACCGTCGCTGGAAACACCATATATTTT.

The chain combines TRBV2 with TRBJ1-4, with a tentative D call TRBD1 (5 bases). Germline V CDR1 and CDR2: SNHLY, FYNNEI. Trimming cost V 6 bases and J 10 bases, with 12 bases left between them. The CDR3 length is 12 residues. CDR3 sequence: CASRGDRGKLFF. The CDR3 bases are TGTGCCAGCAGGGGGGATAGGGGAAAACTGTTTTTT.